Sequencing of this T cell receptor beta chain was carried out in a study of T cell responses to AZD1222 COVID-19 vaccine. At the level of the study: Pooling of second doses given at about 4 or about 12 weeks was done.

TCRdb's copy holds only in-frame clones and misses some; the assay was immunoSEQ multiplex PCR. This table has roughly 150,000 clones, 80% to 95% appearing once. This CDR3 contains 12 residues. The V gene's germline CDR1 is MDHEN and CDR2 SYDVKM. Between the trimmed V and J ends, which lost 7 bases and 2 bases, there was a span of 9 bases. The rearrangement links TRBV28 to TRBJ2-7; D is possibly TRBD2 (5 bases). This sequence was found in an adult in good health. The sequencing used peripheral blood, collected on day 0 of AZD1222 vaccination. The CDR3 protein is CASNRRAYEQYF. CDR3 DNA: TGTGCCAGCAATAGGCGGGCCTACGAGCAGTACTTC. The full variable domain, rest sourced from reference TRBV28 and TRBJ2-7, is DVKVTQSSRYLVKRTGEKVFLECVQDMDHENMFWYRQDPGLGLRLIYFSYDVKMKEKGDIPEGYSVSREKKERFSLILESASTNQTSMYLCASNRRAYEQYFGPGTRLTVT.